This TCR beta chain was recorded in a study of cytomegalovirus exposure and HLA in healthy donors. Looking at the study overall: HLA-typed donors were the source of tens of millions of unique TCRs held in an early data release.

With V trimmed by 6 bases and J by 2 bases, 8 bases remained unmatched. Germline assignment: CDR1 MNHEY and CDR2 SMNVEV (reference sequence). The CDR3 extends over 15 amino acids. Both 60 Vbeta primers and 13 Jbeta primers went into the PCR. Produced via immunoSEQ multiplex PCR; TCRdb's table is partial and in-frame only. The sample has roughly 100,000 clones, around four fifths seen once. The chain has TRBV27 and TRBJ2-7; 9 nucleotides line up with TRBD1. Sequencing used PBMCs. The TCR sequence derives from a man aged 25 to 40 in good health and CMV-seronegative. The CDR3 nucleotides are TGTGCCAGCAGGGAAGGGACAGGGAAGGCCTACGAGCAGTACTTC. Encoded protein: CASREGTGKAYEQYF.